Listed here are 22 T cell receptor beta chains from one sample, sequenced in a study of radiotherapy plus CTLA-4 blockade in lung cancer. Sequencing used immunoSEQ multiplex PCR; TCRdb keeps in-frame clones, though not all of them. The table has roughly 100,000 clones, 80% to 85% seen once. The sample in question was peripheral blood, obtained from a patient treated with radiotherapy plus ipilimumab. The receptors derive from a human donor with non-small cell lung cancer that progressed on radiotherapy plus ipilimumab.

This chain uses TRBV27 with TRBJ2-1; 7 bases fit TRBD1. V was clipped by 6 bases and J by 3 bases; unmatched bases: 11. The CDR3 totals 16 residues. Germline CDR1 is MNHEY and CDR2 is SMNVEV (reference sequence). The CDR3 region is CASSPNPGQNYNEQFF. The CDR3, as DNA: TGTGCCAGCAGCCCAAACCCGGGACAGAACTACAATGAGCAGTTCTTC.

The gene calls are TRBV19 and TRBJ1-1, with no clear D. Germline loops: CDR1 LNHDA, CDR2 SQIVND (reference sequence). The CDR3 contains 13 residues. V lost 7 bases and J 1 base, leaving 10 bases between the germline ends. Here the CDR3 DNA reads TGTGCCAGTAAAAAGGGTGGGAACACTGAAGCTTTCTTT. Translating it yields CASKKGGNTEAFF.

V gene TRBV7-6 combines with J gene TRBJ2-2; 7 nucleotides line up with TRBD1. The CDR3 covers 15 residues. Looked up from germline, CDR1 is SGHVS and CDR2 is FNYEAQ. Trimming at V came to 6 bases and at J to 5 bases, leaving 9 bases not matched to a gene. CDR3 sequence: CASRPNRGNTGELFF. For the CDR3, the DNA is TGTGCCAGCAGACCGAACAGGGGTAATACCGGGGAGCTGTTTTTT.

This clone was detected only once. The chain links TRBV30 to TRBJ2-5, with D possibly matching TRBD2 (5 bases). With 3 bases removed from V and 5 bases from J, the gap between germline ends came to 13 bases. The germline CDR1 and CDR2 sequences are GTSNPN and SVGIG (reference sequence). CDR3 size: 13 residues. The CDR3 reads CAWRNGIGETQYF. CDR3 nucleotides: TGTGCCTGGAGAAACGGGATCGGGGAGACCCAGTACTTC.

The chain carries TRBV9 and TRBJ2-7; 8 nucleotides align to TRBD1. Per the germline V gene, CDR1 is SGDLS and CDR2 is YYNGEE. This CDR3 comprises 14 residues. After removal of 0 bases from V and 4 bases from J, the junction contained 3 bases not matched to a gene. The CDR3 here is CASSVDDRGYEQYF. The CDR3 DNA reads TGTGCCAGCAGCGTAGACGACAGGGGTTACGAGCAGTACTTC.

This clone was found a few times. The CDR3 protein is CASSQTRSSGANVLTF. CDR3 nucleotide sequence: TGCGCCAGCAGCCAGACTCGAAGCTCTGGGGCCAACGTCCTGACTTTC. The rearrangement uses TRBV4-1 and TRBJ2-6; no firm D call. Germline V gene sequence: CDR1 MGHRA, CDR2 YSYEKL. V gave up 3 bases and J gave up 0 bases, with 9 bases separating them. This CDR3 is 16 amino acids long.

As DNA, the CDR3 is TGTGCCAGTGGTAAGCACAATGAGCAGTTCTTC. Encoded protein: CASGKHNEQFF. The chain is built from TRBV7-2 and TRBJ2-1; D call uncertain. The CDR3 contains 11 residues. The germline CDR1 and CDR2 sequences are SGHTA and FQGNSA. Trimming cost V 9 bases and J 5 bases, with 8 bases left between them.

The chain employs TRBV6-6 and TRBJ1-2; tentative D call: TRBD1 (6 bases). The CDR3 extends over 14 amino acids. CDR1 MNHNY and CDR2 SVGAGI come from the germline V gene (reference sequence). V dropped 7 bases and J dropped 6 bases, with 18 bases sitting between them. The CDR3 nucleotides read TGTGCCAGCACCTCTCAGCCAGGGGCGGATGGCTACACCTTC. It translates to CASTSQPGADGYTF.

This sequence joins TRBV7-2 and TRBJ1-1; D uncertain. Deletions cut 0 bases from V and 0 bases from J, with 8 bases between. This CDR3 has 15 residues. Per the germline V gene, CDR1 is SGHTA and CDR2 is FQGNSA. In nucleotides, the CDR3 is TGTGCCAGCAGCTTAGCGGGTTTTTTGAACACTGAAGCTTTCTTT. This sequence encodes CASSLAGFLNTEAFF.

This clone was seen more than once but under ten times. The rearrangement links TRBV27 to TRBJ1-2; TRBD1 is a possible D gene (5 bases). The CDR3 loop spans 13 amino acids. Trimming stripped 5 bases from V and 4 bases from J, with 11 bases between. CDR1 is MNHEY and CDR2 is SMNVEV in the germline V gene (reference sequence). In DNA form, the CDR3 reads TGTGCCAGCAGTCCCGGACATCTCTATGGCTACACCTTC. Protein sequence: CASSPGHLYGYTF.

V is TRBV6-1 and J is TRBJ2-5; D not resolved. V was cut by 3 bases and J by 1 base, with 9 bases left in between. Germline V gives CDR1 MNHNS, CDR2 SASEGT. This CDR3 has 14 amino acids. CDR3: CASSDRRSQETQYF. The CDR3 DNA is TGTGCCAGCAGTGACCGACGTAGCCAAGAGACCCAGTACTTC.

This clone has just one count. This chain uses TRBV7-3 with TRBJ2-2; D not certain. CDR3 length equals 14 residues. The germline V gene encodes CDR1 SGHTA and CDR2 FQGTGA. V dropped 5 bases and J dropped 3 bases, with 10 bases sitting between them. The CDR3 loop reads CASSRGPYTGELFF. CDR3 DNA sequence: TGTGCCAGCAGCCGTGGACCTTACACCGGGGAGCTGTTTTTT.

V gene TRBV7-9 combines with J gene TRBJ2-5, with D tentatively TRBD2 (6 bases). This CDR3 spans 13 amino acids. Germline V gene lookup returns CDR1 SEHNR and CDR2 FQNEAQ (reference sequence). Trimming pared 6 bases from V and 9 bases from J, leaving 17 bases between. CDR3 sequence: CASSYPLGEAQYF. Here the CDR3 DNA reads TGTGCCAGCAGTTACCCACTAGGGGAGGCCCAGTACTTC. Based on the CDR3 plus reference TRBV7-9 and TRBJ2-5, the full variable domain is DTGVSQNPRHKITKRGQNVTFRCDPISEHNRLYWYRQTLGQGPEFLTYFQNEAQLEKSRLLSDRFSAERPKGSFSTLEIQRTEQGDSAMYLCASSYPLGEAQYFGPGTRLLVL.

V is TRBV5-1 and J is TRBJ2-3, with D possibly matching TRBD1 (5 bases). V was shortened by 5 bases and J by 1 base, with 11 bases between the two germline ends. Germline V CDR1 and CDR2: SGHRS, YFSETQ. The CDR3 runs 14 residues. The chain's CDR3 is CASRERGGTDTQYF. Here the CDR3 DNA reads TGCGCCAGCAGAGAAAGGGGTGGCACAGATACGCAGTATTTT.

The gene calls are TRBV7-9 and TRBJ2-6; D unresolved. V lost 6 bases and J 1 base, leaving 4 bases between the germline ends. Germline CDR1 is SEHNR and CDR2 is FQNEAQ (reference sequence). CDR3 length: 13 amino acids. The CDR3 nucleotides are TGTGCCAGCAGAGCGTCTGGGGCCAACGTCCTGACTTTC. Amino acid sequence: CASRASGANVLTF.

V usage is TRBV19 and J usage is TRBJ1-5; 7 bases are a match to TRBD1. The V gene's germline CDR1 is LNHDA and CDR2 SQIVND (reference sequence). CDR3 size: 16 residues. Trimming removed 0 bases from V and 2 bases from J; junction bases left unmatched: 4. The chain's CDR3 is CASSIEGGGGNQPQHF. DNA of the CDR3: TGTGCCAGTAGTATAGAAGGAGGGGGCGGCAATCAGCCCCAGCATTTT.

The chain couples TRBV2 to TRBJ2-1; 13 positions agree with TRBD2. The V gene's germline CDR1 is SNHLY and CDR2 FYNNEI. The CDR3 is made up of 15 amino acids. With 7 bases clipped from V and 7 bases from J, the junction kept 7 bases outside the gene matches. The CDR3 is CASIRTSGSRNEQFF. The CDR3 coding sequence is TGTGCCAGCATTAGGACTAGCGGGAGTCGGAATGAGCAGTTCTTC.

This clone came up a few times. This chain's CDR3 is CASSLLWGGTEAFF. The CDR3 nucleotides are TGTGCCAGCAGTTTATTATGGGGTGGCACTGAAGCTTTCTTT. The chain joins TRBV28 to TRBJ1-1; D is unresolved. V lost 1 base and J 4 bases, leaving 10 bases between the germline ends. The CDR3 sequence is 14 residues long. Per germline, CDR1 MDHEN and CDR2 SYDVKM. Filled out from reference TRBV28 and TRBJ1-1, the complete variable domain reads DVKVTQSSRYLVKRTGEKVFLECVQDMDHENMFWYRQDPGLGLRLIYFSYDVKMKEKGDIPEGYSVSREKKERFSLILESASTNQTSMYLCASSLLWGGTEAFFGQGTRLTVV.

This chain links TRBV6-1 with TRBJ2-2; TRBD2 agrees at 14 bases. Germline CDR1 and CDR2: MNHNS and SASEGT. The V gene end was trimmed by 4 bases and the J gene end by 7 bases; junction bases not matched to a gene: 5. The CDR3 has 16 amino acids. The CDR3 loop reads CASSARLAGGVGELFF. The CDR3 nucleotides are TGTGCCAGCAGTGCCCGACTAGCGGGAGGGGTCGGGGAGCTGTTTTTT.

The chain is built from TRBV18 and TRBJ1-1; D gene unclear. Trimming removed 4 bases at V and 0 bases at J, with 9 bases between. CDR3 length equals 14 residues. Germline V gene data show CDR1 as KGHSH and CDR2 as LQKENI. As DNA, the CDR3 is TGTGCCAGCTCACGATCGGAGCTGAACACTGAAGCTTTCTTT. Translating gives CASSRSELNTEAFF.

CDR3 in DNA: TGTGCCAGCAGCTTGGTTCGAGGCTCTGGGGCCAACGTCCTGACTTTC. The encoded protein is CASSLVRGSGANVLTF. V gene TRBV5-6 combines with J gene TRBJ2-6; D gene ambiguous. V was shortened by 0 bases and J by 0 bases, with 7 bases between the two germline ends. Germline loops: CDR1 SGHDT, CDR2 YYEEEE. This CDR3 is built from 16 residues.

J is TRBJ2-1 and V is TRBV5-1; maybe TRBD2 (6 bases). The CDR3 loop spans 16 amino acids. V shed 6 bases and J shed 7 bases, with 23 bases lying between them. The V gene's germline CDR1 is SGHRS and CDR2 YFSETQ. CDR3 sequence reads: CASTLGGPGTWNEQFF. In nucleotides, the CDR3 is TGCGCCAGCACCCTAGGAGGGCCGGGAACTTGGAATGAGCAGTTCTTC.